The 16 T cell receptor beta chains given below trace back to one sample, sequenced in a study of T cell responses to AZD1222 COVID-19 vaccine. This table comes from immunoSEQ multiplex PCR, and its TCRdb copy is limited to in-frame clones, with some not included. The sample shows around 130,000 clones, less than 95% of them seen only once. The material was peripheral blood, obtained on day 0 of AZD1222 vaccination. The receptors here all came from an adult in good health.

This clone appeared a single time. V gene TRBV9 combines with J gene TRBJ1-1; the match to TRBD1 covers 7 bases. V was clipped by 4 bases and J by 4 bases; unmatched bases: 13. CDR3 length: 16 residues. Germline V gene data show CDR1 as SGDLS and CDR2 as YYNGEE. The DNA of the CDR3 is TGTGCCAGCAGCAATACCGACAGGGCGAGGCGCACTGAAGCTTTCTTT. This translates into CASSNTDRARRTEAFF.

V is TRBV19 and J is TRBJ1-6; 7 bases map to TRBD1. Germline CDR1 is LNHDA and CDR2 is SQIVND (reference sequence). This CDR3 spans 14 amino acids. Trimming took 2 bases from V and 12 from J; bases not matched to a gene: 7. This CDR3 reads CASSITVTGRPLHF. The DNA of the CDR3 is TGTGCCAGTAGTATAACGGTGACAGGGCGACCCCTCCACTTT. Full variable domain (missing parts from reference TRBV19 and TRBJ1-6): DGGITQSPKYLFRKEGQNVTLSCEQNLNHDAMYWYRQDPGQGLRLIYYSQIVNDFQKGDIAEGYSVSREKKESFPLTVTSAQKNPTAFYLCASSITVTGRPLHFGNGTRLTVT.

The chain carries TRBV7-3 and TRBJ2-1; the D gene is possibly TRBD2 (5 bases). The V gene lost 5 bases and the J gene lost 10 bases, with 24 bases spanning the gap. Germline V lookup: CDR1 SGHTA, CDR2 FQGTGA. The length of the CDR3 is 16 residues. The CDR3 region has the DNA TGTGCCAGCAGCCCAAACCCCAGGACTCCGTTCGGCGAGCAGTTCTTC. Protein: CASSPNPRTPFGEQFF.

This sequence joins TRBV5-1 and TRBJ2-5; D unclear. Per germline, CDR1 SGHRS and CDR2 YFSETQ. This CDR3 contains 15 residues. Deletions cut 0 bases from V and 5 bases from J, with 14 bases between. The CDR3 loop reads CASSLAPTLDETQYF. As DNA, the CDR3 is TGCGCCAGCAGCTTGGCCCCGACGTTGGATGAGACCCAGTACTTC.

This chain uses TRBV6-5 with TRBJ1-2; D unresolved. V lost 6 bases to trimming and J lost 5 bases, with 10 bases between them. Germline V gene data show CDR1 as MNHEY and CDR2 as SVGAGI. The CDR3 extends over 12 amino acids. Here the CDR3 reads CASSKTGYGYTF. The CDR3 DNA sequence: TGTGCCAGCAGCAAGACCGGTTATGGCTACACCTTC.

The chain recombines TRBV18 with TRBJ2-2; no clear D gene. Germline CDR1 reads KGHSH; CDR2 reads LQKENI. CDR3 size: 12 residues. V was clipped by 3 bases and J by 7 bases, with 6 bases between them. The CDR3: CASSPVVGELFF. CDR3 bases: TGTGCCAGCTCACCTGTGGTCGGGGAGCTGTTTTTT.

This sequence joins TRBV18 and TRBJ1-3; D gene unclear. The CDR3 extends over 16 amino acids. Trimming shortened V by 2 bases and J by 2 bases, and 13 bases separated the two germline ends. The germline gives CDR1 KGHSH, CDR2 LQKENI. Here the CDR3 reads CASSPKAPQAGNTIYF. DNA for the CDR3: TGTGCCAGCTCACCAAAAGCCCCTCAGGCTGGAAACACCATATATTTT.

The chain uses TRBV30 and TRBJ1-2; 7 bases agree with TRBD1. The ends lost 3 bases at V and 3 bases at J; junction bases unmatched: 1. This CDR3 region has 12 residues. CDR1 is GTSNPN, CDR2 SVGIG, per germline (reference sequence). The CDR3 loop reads CAWRGGDYGYTF. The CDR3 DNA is TGTGCCTGGAGAGGGGGCGACTATGGCTACACCTTC.

The CDR3 coding sequence is TGTGCCAGCAGCCAAGATCCCGACAGAAATCAGCCCCAGCATTTT. Residues: CASSQDPDRNQPQHF. The V gene is TRBV3-1 (or the pseudogene TRBV3-2), the J gene TRBJ1-5; D is perhaps TRBD1 (5 bases). Trimming cost V 0 bases and J 4 bases, with 10 bases left between them. CDR1 and CDR2 (germline): LGHDT, YNNKEL (reference sequence). The CDR3 has 15 amino acids.

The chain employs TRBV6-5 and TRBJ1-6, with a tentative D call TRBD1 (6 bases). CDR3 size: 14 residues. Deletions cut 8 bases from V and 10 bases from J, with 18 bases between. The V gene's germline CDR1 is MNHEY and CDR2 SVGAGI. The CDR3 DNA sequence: TGTGCCAGCTCTGTGGGGGGCGGGAGATCACCCCTCCACTTT. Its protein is CASSVGGGRSPLHF.

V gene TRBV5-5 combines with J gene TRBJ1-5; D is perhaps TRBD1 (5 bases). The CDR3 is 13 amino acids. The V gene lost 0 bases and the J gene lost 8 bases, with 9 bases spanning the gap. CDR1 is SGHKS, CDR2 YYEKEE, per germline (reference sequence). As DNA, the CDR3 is TGTGCCAGCAGCTTGGGGGGCGCAGAGCCCCAGCATTTT. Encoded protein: CASSLGGAEPQHF.

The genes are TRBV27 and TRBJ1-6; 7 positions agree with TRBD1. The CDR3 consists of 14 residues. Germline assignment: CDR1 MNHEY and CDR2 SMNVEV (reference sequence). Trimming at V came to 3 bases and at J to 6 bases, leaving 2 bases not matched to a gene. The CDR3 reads CASSFGTVNSPLHF. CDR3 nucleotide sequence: TGTGCCAGCAGTTTTGGGACAGTTAATTCACCCCTCCACTTT.

CDR3 sequence (DNA): TGCGCCAGCAGCTTGAATCCCGGGACAGGGGTTGGGAACACTGAAGCTTTCTTT. This translates into CASSLNPGTGVGNTEAFF. This chain connects TRBV5-1 to TRBJ1-1, with 10 nucleotides matching TRBD1. After removal of 1 base from V and 1 base from J, the junction contained 10 bases not matched to a gene. The CDR3 has 18 amino acids. Germline loops: CDR1 SGHRS, CDR2 YFSETQ. The entire variable domain, with the rest obtained from reference TRBV5-1 and TRBJ1-1, is as follows: KAGVTQTPRYLIKTRGQQVTLSCSPISGHRSVSWYQQTPGQGLQFLFEYFSETQRNKGNFPGRFSGRQFSNSRSEMNVSTLELGDSALYLCASSLNPGTGVGNTEAFFGQGTRLTVV.

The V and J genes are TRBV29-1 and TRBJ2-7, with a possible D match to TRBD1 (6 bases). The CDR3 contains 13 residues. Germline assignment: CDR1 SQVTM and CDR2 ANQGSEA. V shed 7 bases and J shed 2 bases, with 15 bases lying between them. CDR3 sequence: CSAETSGAYEQYF. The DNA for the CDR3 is TGCAGCGCAGAGACCTCAGGGGCCTACGAGCAGTACTTC.

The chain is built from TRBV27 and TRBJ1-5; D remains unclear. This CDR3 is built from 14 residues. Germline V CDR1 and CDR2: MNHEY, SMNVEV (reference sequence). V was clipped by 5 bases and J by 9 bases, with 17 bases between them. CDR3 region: CASSPQVDGAPQHF. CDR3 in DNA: TGTGCCAGCAGTCCCCAGGTGGATGGCGCGCCCCAGCATTTT.

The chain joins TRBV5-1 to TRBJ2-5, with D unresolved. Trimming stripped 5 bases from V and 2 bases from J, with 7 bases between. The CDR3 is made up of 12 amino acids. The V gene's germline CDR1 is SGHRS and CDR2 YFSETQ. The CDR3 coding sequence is TGCGCCAGCAGTACAGATCAAGAGACCCAGTACTTC. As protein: CASSTDQETQYF. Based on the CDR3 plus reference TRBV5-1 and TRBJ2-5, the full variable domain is KAGVTQTPRYLIKTRGQQVTLSCSPISGHRSVSWYQQTPGQGLQFLFEYFSETQRNKGNFPGRFSGRQFSNSRSEMNVSTLELGDSALYLCASSTDQETQYFGPGTRLLVL.